Following are 19 T cell receptor beta chains from one sample sequenced in a study of control samples from healthy donors and cancer patients (dated by TCRdb to the early 2020s). The library was generated by the immunoSEQ multiplex PCR assay. TCRdb provides this immuneACCESS table in a form limited to in-frame rearrangements. Some clones are lacking; in checked studies, under half of them reflect an unresolved V gene, and why the rest are absent is not known. The sample table lists fewer than 250,000 clones, roughly nine tenths of them with a count of one. Of the sample, approximately 1.8% falls within the top ten clones. The sample was blood. The receptor source for this set is a man aged 25-40 years in good health.

The chain couples TRBV6-5 to TRBJ1-1; 7 bases agree with TRBD1. V dropped 6 bases and J dropped 3; count of bases not matched to a gene: 4. The length of the CDR3 is 13 residues. Germline values: CDR1 MNHEY, CDR2 SVGAGI. The CDR3 sequence: CASRTDRDTEAFF. The CDR3 DNA is TGTGCCAGCAGGACAGACAGGGACACTGAAGCTTTCTTT.

The CDR3 DNA follows: TGTGCCAGCAGCTCATCCGGGGCAGTCTTGGGGACCCAGTACTTC. This sequence encodes CASSSSGAVLGTQYF. The V call is TRBV11-2, the J call TRBJ2-5; D could derive from TRBD1 or TRBD2 (5 bases each). Germline-derived CDR1 and CDR2 are SGHAT and FQNNGV. The CDR3 spans 15 residues. Trimming shortened V by 4 bases and J by 7 bases, and 19 bases separated the two germline ends. The full variable domain, rest sourced from reference TRBV11-2 and TRBJ2-5, is EAGVAQSPRYKIIEKRQSVAFWCNPISGHATLYWYQQILGQGPKLLIQFQNNGVVDDSQLPKDRFSAERLKGVDSTLKIQPAKLEDSAVYLCASSSSGAVLGTQYFGPGTRLLVL.

The V gene is TRBV29-1, the J gene TRBJ1-2, with TRBD1 as a possible D gene (6 bases). Trimming pared 6 bases from V and 7 bases from J, leaving 12 bases between. This CDR3 is built from 11 residues. CDR1 and CDR2 from the germline V gene are SQVTM and ANQGSEA. CDR3 protein: CSVQGGRGYTF. CDR3 in DNA: TGCAGCGTACAGGGTGGCCGTGGCTACACCTTC.

V is TRBV27 and J is TRBJ1-2; D ambiguous. The CDR3 spans 16 residues. Germline lookup yields CDR1 MNHEY and CDR2 SMNVEV (reference sequence). V was trimmed by 5 bases and J by 1 base, leaving 17 bases between them. This chain's CDR3 is CASSPAPRVGNYGYTF. The CDR3 DNA follows: TGTGCCAGCAGTCCCGCTCCGAGGGTGGGTAACTATGGCTACACCTTC.

The J gene is TRBJ1-6, the V gene TRBV2; 9 bases align to TRBD1. The CDR3 extends over 14 amino acids. J lost 10 bases, V lost 7 bases, and 8 bases had no gene match. Germline V gives CDR1 SNHLY, CDR2 FYNNEI. CDR3 protein: CASTSTGGISPLHF. The CDR3 nucleotides read TGTGCCAGCACCAGCACAGGGGGCATATCACCCCTCCACTTT.

V and J are TRBV27 and TRBJ1-6; perhaps TRBD1 as D (5 bases). The germline gives CDR1 MNHEY, CDR2 SMNVEV (reference sequence). This CDR3 comprises 13 residues. Trimming stripped 7 bases from V and 6 bases from J, with 10 bases between. As DNA, the CDR3 is TGTGCCAGCACCGGCAGGGCTAATTCACCCCTCCACTTT. Translation: CASTGRANSPLHF.

The rearrangement links TRBV5-1 to TRBJ2-3; tentatively, D is TRBD2 (5 bases). The CDR3 runs to 17 residues. Germline values: CDR1 SGHRS, CDR2 YFSETQ. The V end was cut by 0 bases, the J end by 5 bases, with 19 bases between. The CDR3 DNA reads as TGCGCCAGCAGCTTGGGTTCAGCCGGGAACGGCGGAGATACGCAGTATTTT. This codes for CASSLGSAGNGGDTQYF.

This clone was detected once. The chain couples TRBV14 to TRBJ1-2; the match to TRBD1 covers 7 bases. After removal of 2 bases from V and 5 bases from J, the junction contained 20 bases not matched to a gene. The CDR3 consists of 19 residues. Germline loops: CDR1 SGHDN, CDR2 FVKESK. The CDR3 loop is CASSQIRSRPDRDKYGYTF. The CDR3, as DNA: TGTGCCAGCAGCCAAATCCGATCGCGTCCAGACAGGGATAAGTATGGCTACACCTTC.

The rearrangement joins TRBV2 to TRBJ1-5; D uncertain. CDR1 and CDR2 from the germline V gene are SNHLY and FYNNEI. The germline V and J ends were trimmed by 0 bases and 5 bases, with 8 bases remaining between them. CDR3 length equals 14 residues. CDR3 nucleotide sequence: TGTGCCAGCAGTGAAGCGGAGTGGGATCAGCCCCAGCATTTT. Protein sequence: CASSEAEWDQPQHF. The entire variable domain, with the rest obtained from reference TRBV2 and TRBJ1-5, is as follows: EPEVTQTPSHQVTQMGQEVILRCVPISNHLYFYWYRQILGQKVEFLVSFYNNEISEKSEIFDDQFSVERPDGSNFTLKIRSTKLEDSAMYFCASSEAEWDQPQHFGDGTRLSIL.

This rearrangement joins TRBV5-8 to TRBJ2-7, with a tentative D call TRBD1 (5 bases). The CDR3 loop spans 16 amino acids. Germline CDR1 and CDR2: SGHTS and YDEGEE. Trimming took off 0 bases at V and 2 bases at J, with 15 bases between the two ends. CDR3 in DNA: TGTGCCAGCAGCTTGGCAGGGTTTGGGGAAACCTACGAGCAGTACTTC. It yields the protein CASSLAGFGETYEQYF.

The chain uses TRBV12-3 or TRBV12-4 and TRBJ2-7; a weak D match, TRBD2 (5 bases). The CDR3 loop spans 13 amino acids. V dropped 6 bases and J dropped 3 bases, with 12 bases sitting between them. The CDR3 DNA is TGTGCCAGCAGCCCCGGGGAAATCTACGAGCAGTACTTC. Translating it yields CASSPGEIYEQYF.

The chain links TRBV7-9 to TRBJ1-3; D not certain. The length of the CDR3 is 15 residues. Deletions cut 3 bases from V and 0 bases from J, with 9 bases between. Germline V gives CDR1 SEHNR, CDR2 FQNEAQ (reference sequence). The CDR3 coding sequence is TGTGCCAGCAGCTTTGAACCTCCCTCTGGAAACACCATATATTTT. Its protein product is CASSFEPPSGNTIYF. The full variable domain, completed using reference TRBV7-9 and TRBJ1-3, is DTGVSQNPRHKITKRGQNVTFRCDPISEHNRLYWYRQTLGQGPEFLTYFQNEAQLEKSRLLSDRFSAERPKGSFSTLEIQRTEQGDSAMYLCASSFEPPSGNTIYFGEGSWLTVV.

The chain uses TRBV23-1 and TRBJ1-4; D not certain. TRBV23-1 is annotated as an ORF whose role is uncertain. The CDR3 is 18 residues long. The V gene lost 4 bases and the J gene lost 0 bases, with 18 bases spanning the gap. The chain's CDR3 is CASSPEMGKNATNEKLFF. In DNA form, the CDR3 reads TGCGCCAGCAGTCCGGAAATGGGGAAAAATGCAACTAATGAAAAACTGTTTTTT.

This sequence joins TRBV9 and TRBJ1-5; perhaps TRBD1 as D (5 bases). Germline V gene sequence: CDR1 SGDLS, CDR2 YYNGEE. The V end was cut by 3 bases, the J end by 3 bases, with 10 bases between. The CDR3 loop spans 14 amino acids. The chain's CDR3 is CASSADSYNQPQHF. The CDR3 nucleotides read TGTGCCAGCAGCGCTGACAGTTACAATCAGCCCCAGCATTTT.

This clone has only one observation. The rearrangement uses TRBV12-2 and TRBJ1-5. TRBV12-2 is labeled a pseudogene. This CDR3 has 11 amino acids. The CDR3 sequence: CASRLNQPQHF. The DNA for the CDR3 is TGTGCAAGTCGTCTCAATCAGCCCCAGCATTTT.

The chain links TRBV5-6 to TRBJ2-2; 8 nucleotides align to TRBD1. The CDR3 is 15 amino acids. After removal of 7 bases from V and 3 bases from J, the junction contained 8 bases not matched to a gene. Germline V gene sequence: CDR1 SGHDT, CDR2 YYEEEE. The CDR3 coding sequence is TGTGCCAGCGGAGACAGGGGAGTGCACACCGGGGAGCTGTTTTTT. Translated, it gives CASGDRGVHTGELFF.

The genes are TRBV24-1 and TRBJ2-2, with 7 bases fitting TRBD2. The CDR3 totals 15 residues. Trimming cost V 4 bases and J 5 bases; bases outside gene matches: 6. CDR1 is KGHDR, CDR2 SFDVKD, per germline. In DNA form, the CDR3 reads TGTGCCACCAGTGACCCCGGGGGGAGGACCGGGGAGCTGTTTTTT. This sequence encodes CATSDPGGRTGELFF.

This clone was seen once. This chain links TRBV5-1 with TRBJ2-3, with 8 bases matching TRBD2. Trimming cost V 4 bases and J 1 base; bases outside gene matches: 11. The germline CDR1 and CDR2 sequences are SGHRS and YFSETQ. CDR3 size: 17 residues. CDR3 amino acids: CASSLGPPTSGTDTQYF. The DNA of the CDR3 is TGCGCCAGCAGCCTAGGCCCTCCGACTAGCGGCACAGATACGCAGTATTTT.

This sequence joins TRBV7-2 and TRBJ1-1; D remains ambiguous. The germline CDR1 and CDR2 sequences are SGHTA and FQGNSA. V was clipped by 3 bases and J by 4 bases, with 12 bases between them. The CDR3 is made up of 14 amino acids. CDR3 nucleotides: TGTGCCAGCAGCTTCCGACCCAGCGGCACTGAAGCTTTCTTT. Protein: CASSFRPSGTEAFF.